These T cell receptor beta chains were read from a single sample in a study of blood T cell repertoires in COVID-19. Repertoires were generated with immunoSEQ multiplex PCR, while TCRdb's copy carries only in-frame clones and drops some. Among roughly 70,000 clones listed, over 80% were seen once. The specimen was peripheral blood. These receptor sequences come from a woman aged 80 or over with active COVID-19. The CDR3 runs from the conserved cysteine through the conserved F or W. D genes are given only for firm matches. Some rows have no size entry. The others give once, few or many, or a class for an expanded clone.

clone size: .; D gene: .; V gene: TRBV12-3/TRBV12-4; J gene: TRBJ2-7; CDR3 protein: CASSLRVEQYF; CDR3 DNA: TGTGCCAGCAGTTTAAGAGTCGAGCAGTACTTC
clone size: once; D gene: TRBD1; V gene: TRBV6-2/TRBV6-3; J gene: TRBJ1-1; CDR3 protein: CASSFTGGRGNTEAFF; CDR3 DNA: TGTGCCAGCAGTTTCACAGGGGGGCGCGGGAACACTGAAGCTTTCTTT
clone size: once; D gene: TRBD2; V gene: TRBV4-2; J gene: TRBJ2-1; CDR3 protein: CASSQEGTSESYNEQFF; CDR3 DNA: TGTGCCAGCAGCCAAGAGGGGACTAGCGAATCCTACAATGAGCAGTTCTTC
clone size: .; D gene: TRBD2; V gene: TRBV7-2; J gene: TRBJ2-5; CDR3 protein: CASSLVPAGVQETQYF; CDR3 DNA: TGTGCCAGCAGCTTAGTCCCAGCGGGGGTCCAAGAGACCCAGTACTTC
clone size: .; D gene: TRBD2; V gene: TRBV6-2/TRBV6-3; J gene: TRBJ2-1; CDR3 protein: CASSTRLAGAYNEQFF; CDR3 DNA: TGTGCCAGCAGTACGCGCTTAGCGGGAGCGTACAATGAGCAGTTCTTC
clone size: .; D gene: .; V gene: TRBV5-1; J gene: TRBJ2-2; CDR3 protein: CASSPPAQNTGELFF; CDR3 DNA: TGCGCCAGCAGCCCTCCTGCGCAGAACACCGGGGAGCTGTTTTTT
clone size: once; D gene: .; V gene: TRBV29-1; J gene: TRBJ1-2; CDR3 protein: CSVAEDTTTEGYTF; CDR3 DNA: TGCAGCGTTGCTGAGGACACCACTACGGAAGGCTACACCTTC
clone size: .; D gene: TRBD2; V gene: TRBV11-2; J gene: TRBJ2-7; CDR3 protein: CASSFSGTSGGFYEQYF; CDR3 DNA: TGTGCCAGCAGCTTCTCTGGGACTAGCGGAGGGTTCTACGAGCAGTACTTC
clone size: .; D gene: .; V gene: TRBV14; J gene: TRBJ1-1; CDR3 protein: CASSQDSRGWAFF; CDR3 DNA: TGTGCCAGCAGCCAAGATTCACGCGGATGGGCTTTCTTT
clone size: once; D gene: TRBD2; V gene: TRBV19; J gene: TRBJ2-1; CDR3 protein: CASSRGLAGDNEQFF; CDR3 DNA: TGTGCCAGTAGTCGAGGATTAGCGGGGGACAATGAGCAGTTCTTC
clone size: .; D gene: TRBD1; V gene: TRBV2; J gene: TRBJ1-2; CDR3 protein: CASNPWGGQGYGYTF; CDR3 DNA: TGTGCCAGCAACCCCTGGGGGGGACAGGGGTATGGCTACACCTTC